The following is a TCR beta chain sequence with its context. The antigen remains unidentified. The germline CDR1 and CDR2 sequences are SGHKS and YYEKEE (reference sequence). The CDR3 is 15 amino acids. Deletions cut 4 bases from V and 5 bases from J, with 18 bases between. These data are taken from a study of cytomegalovirus exposure and HLA in healthy donors. Whole-study results and caveats: In a later analysis, at a false discovery rate of 0.05, fewer than 20,000 TCR beta sequences were associated with HLA alleles. It has been reported that TCR beta sequences accurately predicted the HLA-A and HLA-B alleles of most subjects.

PCR amplification relied on 60 Vbeta primers (plus 13 Jbeta primers). The assay was immunoSEQ multiplex PCR, and TCRdb's table has in-frame clones only and misses some. The sample records about 150,000 clones, roughly four fifths being singletons. Input material: PBMCs. The sequence was obtained from a man aged 18 to 35 in good health and CMV-seronegative. V usage is TRBV5-5 and J usage is TRBJ1-1, with D unclear. The CDR3 DNA follows: TGTGCCAGCAGCCCGCAGGAGACCAGAGGGACTGAAGCTTTCTTT. The encoded protein is CASSPQETRGTEAFF.